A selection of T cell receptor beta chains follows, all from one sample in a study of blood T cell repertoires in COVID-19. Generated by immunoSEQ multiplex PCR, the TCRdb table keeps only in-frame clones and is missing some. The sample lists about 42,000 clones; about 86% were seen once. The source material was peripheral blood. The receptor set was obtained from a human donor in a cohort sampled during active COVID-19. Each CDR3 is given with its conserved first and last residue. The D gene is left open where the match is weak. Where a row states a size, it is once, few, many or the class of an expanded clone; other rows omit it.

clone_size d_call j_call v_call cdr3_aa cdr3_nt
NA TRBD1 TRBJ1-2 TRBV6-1 CASSEDRGGYYGYTF TGTGCCAGCAGTGAAGACAGGGGTGGATACTATGGCTACACCTTC
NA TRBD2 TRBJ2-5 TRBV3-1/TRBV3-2 CASSQATSGVETQYF TGTGCCAGCAGCCAAGCGACTAGCGGGGTTGAGACCCAGTACTTC
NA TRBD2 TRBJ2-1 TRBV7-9 CASSKSFGLAGVGEQFF TGTGCCAGCAGCAAATCATTCGGACTAGCGGGGGTAGGAGAGCAGTTCTTC
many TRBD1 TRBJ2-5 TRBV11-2 CASSRRDRGRQETQYF TGTGCCAGCAGCAGACGGGACAGGGGGCGGCAAGAGACCCAGTACTTC
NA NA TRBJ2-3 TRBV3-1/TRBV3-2 CASSHSHSGTDTQYF TGTGCCAGCAGCCACAGCCACAGTGGGACAGATACGCAGTATTTT
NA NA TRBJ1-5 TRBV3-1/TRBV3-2 CASSHSMRSGNQPQHF TGTGCCAGCAGCCATAGCATGAGGTCAGGGAATCAGCCCCAGCATTTT
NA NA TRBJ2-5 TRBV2 CASSVNQGPETQYF TGTGCCAGCAGTGTTAATCAGGGCCCAGAGACCCAGTACTTC
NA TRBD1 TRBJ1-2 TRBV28 CASVSSGQIYGYTF TGTGCCAGCGTAAGTTCGGGACAGATCTATGGCTACACCTTC
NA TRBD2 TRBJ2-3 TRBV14 CASSFLAGEADTQYF TGTGCCAGCAGCTTTCTAGCGGGGGAGGCAGATACGCAGTATTTT
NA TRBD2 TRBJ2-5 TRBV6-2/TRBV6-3 CASSYIRYFAGGQETQYF TGTGCCAGCAGTTACATTCGTTACTTTGCGGGGGGACAAGAGACCCAGTACTTC
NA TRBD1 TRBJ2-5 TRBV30 CAWSAQTGVKTQYF TGTGCCTGGAGTGCCCAAACAGGGGTAAAGACCCAGTACTTC
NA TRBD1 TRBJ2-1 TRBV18 CASSPQGTGGNEQFF TGTGCCAGCTCACCCCAAGGGACAGGGGGCAATGAGCAGTTCTTC
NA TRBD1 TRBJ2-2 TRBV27 CASSLSWTGANTGELFF TGTGCCAGCAGTTTATCCTGGACAGGGGCGAACACCGGGGAGCTGTTTTTT
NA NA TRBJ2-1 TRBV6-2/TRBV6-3 CASSYEAGARNEQFF TGTGCCAGCAGTTATGAGGCGGGGGCTCGCAATGAGCAGTTCTTC
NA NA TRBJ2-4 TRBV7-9 CASSLAGAIAKNIQYF TGTGCCAGCAGCTTAGCTGGGGCGATAGCCAAAAACATTCAGTACTTC
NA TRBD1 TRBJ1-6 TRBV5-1 CASSSGQGVAPLHF TGCGCCAGCAGCTCCGGACAGGGTGTAGCACCCCTCCACTTT
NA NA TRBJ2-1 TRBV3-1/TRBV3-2 CASSQGGRWQFF TGTGCCAGCAGCCAGGGAGGTAGGTGGCAGTTCTTC
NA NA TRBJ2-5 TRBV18 CASSPHRQVHQETQYF TGTGCCAGCTCACCACATCGCCAGGTCCACCAAGAGACCCAGTACTTC
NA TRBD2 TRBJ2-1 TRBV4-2 CASSPGLLSYNEQFF TGTGCCAGCAGCCCGGGACTATTGAGTTACAATGAGCAGTTCTTC
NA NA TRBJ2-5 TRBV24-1 CATGLSETQYF TGTGCCACGGGGCTTTCGGAGACCCAGTACTTC
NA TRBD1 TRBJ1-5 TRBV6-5 CASRAWDRGDQPQHF TGTGCCAGCAGGGCCTGGGACAGGGGCGATCAGCCCCAGCATTTT
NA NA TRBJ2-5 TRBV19 CASSMGGVGTQYF TGTGCCAGTAGTATGGGGGGTGTGGGGACCCAGTACTTC
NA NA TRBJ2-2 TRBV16 CASNQDTGELFF TGTGCCAGCAATCAGGACACCGGGGAGCTGTTTTTT
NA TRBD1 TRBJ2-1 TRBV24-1 CATSGTTTGPLSSYNEQFF TGTGCCACCAGTGGTACTACGACAGGGCCGCTTAGCTCCTACAATGAGCAGTTCTTC
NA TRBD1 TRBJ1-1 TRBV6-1 CASSEFKGGFEAFF TGTGCCAGCAGTGAATTTAAAGGGGGCTTTGAAGCTTTCTTT
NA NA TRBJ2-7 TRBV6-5 CASRRGFEQYF TGTGCCAGCCGACGGGGGTTCGAGCAGTACTTC
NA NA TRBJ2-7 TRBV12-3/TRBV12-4 CASSLGQGWEQYF TGTGCCAGCAGTTTAGGGCAGGGATGGGAGCAGTACTTC
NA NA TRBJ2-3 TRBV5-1 CASSLSVTLTDTQYF TGCGCCAGCAGCTTGTCGGTGACACTCACAGATACGCAGTATTTT
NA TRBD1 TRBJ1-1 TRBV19 CASSNTPGQGASEAFF TGTGCCAGTAGTAATACGCCGGGACAGGGGGCTTCTGAAGCTTTCTTT
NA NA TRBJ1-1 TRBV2 CASSEDVLGAFF TGTGCCAGCAGCGAAGACGTACTCGGAGCTTTCTTT
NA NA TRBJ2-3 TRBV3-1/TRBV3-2 CASSQDLDTQYF TGTGCCAGCAGCCAAGATCTAGATACGCAGTATTTT
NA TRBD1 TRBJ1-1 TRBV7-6 CASSIGTGELNTEAFF TGTGCCAGCAGCATAGGGACAGGGGAGTTGAACACTGAAGCTTTCTTT
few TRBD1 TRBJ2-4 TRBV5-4 CASSPGTGGNIQYF TGTGCCAGCAGTCCAGGGACAGGGGGAAACATTCAGTACTTC
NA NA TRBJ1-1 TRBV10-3 CAISYDRQGDTEAFF TGTGCCATCAGTTATGACCGTCAAGGGGACACTGAAGCTTTCTTT
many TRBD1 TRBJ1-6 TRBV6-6 CASSLGQGFSPLHF TGTGCCAGCAGTCTTGGACAGGGGTTTTCACCCCTCCACTTT
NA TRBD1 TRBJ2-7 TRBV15 CATRETGGVYEQYF TGTGCCACCAGGGAGACAGGGGGAGTCTACGAGCAGTACTTC
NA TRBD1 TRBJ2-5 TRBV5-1 CASSRTGDETQYF TGCGCCAGCAGCCGGACAGGGGACGAGACCCAGTACTTC
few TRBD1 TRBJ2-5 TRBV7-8 CASSPEQGVHQETQYF TGTGCCAGCAGCCCAGAACAGGGGGTACACCAAGAGACCCAGTACTTC
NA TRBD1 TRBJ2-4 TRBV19 CASSIGQGANYIQYF TGTGCCAGTAGTATAGGACAGGGGGCTAATTACATTCAGTACTTC
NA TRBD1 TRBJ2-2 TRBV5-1 CASVQGVNTGELFF TGCGCCAGTGTTCAGGGGGTAAACACCGGGGAGCTGTTTTTT
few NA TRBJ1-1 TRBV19 CASSTDSTYTEAFF TGTGCCAGTAGTACGGACAGCACATACACTGAAGCTTTCTTT
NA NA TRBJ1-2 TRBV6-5 CASIIRNRDYGYTF TGTGCCAGCATCATTAGGAACAGGGACTATGGCTACACCTTC
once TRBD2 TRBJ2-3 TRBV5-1 CASSLVVAGGHADTQYF TGCGCCAGCAGCTTGGTGGTAGCGGGGGGGCACGCAGATACGCAGTATTTT
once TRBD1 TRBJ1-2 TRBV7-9 CASSSRTRQGRRGYTF TGTGCCAGCAGCTCCAGGACCCGACAGGGGAGGCGTGGCTACACCTTC
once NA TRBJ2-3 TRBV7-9 CASSLALRPDTQYF TGTGCCAGCAGCCTAGCCCTGCGCCCAGATACGCAGTATTTT
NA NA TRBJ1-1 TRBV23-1 CASKSMFEAFF TGCGCCAGCAAGTCTATGTTTGAAGCTTTCTTT
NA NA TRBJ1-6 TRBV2 CASSADIPYNSPLHF TGTGCCAGCAGTGCGGACATCCCATATAATTCACCCCTCCACTTT
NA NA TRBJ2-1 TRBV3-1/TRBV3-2 CASSLQGNSYNEQFF TGTGCCAGCAGCCTACAGGGTAACTCCTACAATGAGCAGTTCTTC
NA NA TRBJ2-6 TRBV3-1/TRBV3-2 CASSQVRGSGANVLTF TGTGCCAGCAGCCAAGTGCGGGGCTCTGGGGCCAACGTCCTGACTTTC
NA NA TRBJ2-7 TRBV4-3 CASSQAYIDYEQYF TGCGCCAGCAGCCAAGCTTACATTGACTACGAGCAGTACTTC